What follows is one TCR beta chain and its context. This clonotype was seen ten or more times. Its target antigen remains unknown. The input lacks base qualities; no much larger clone sits a single base away. This entry comes from a study of response to subunit inactivated influenza vaccine (dated by TCRdb to the late 2010s). About the study as a whole: Deep quantitative T cell receptor repertoire profiling was used in the study to track responses to a trivalent subunit inactivated influenza vaccine. Results and caveats for the whole study, not just this receptor: The authors suggested that each seasonal influenza vaccination may recruit only a limited number of new T cells.

The intended sense of this specimen's time point label: more than 40 days after influenza vaccine administration. Receptor libraries were prepared by RT-PCR. Reads for this sample came from an Illumina HiSeq 2500. TCRdb cleaned the public reads at Q25 with fastp, built clones with MiXCR and kept in-frame beta chains. All rows with the same CDR3 protein become a single entry with the most common DNA and genes. This sample gives about 520,000 distinct CDR3 sequences in total; around 9.9% of them show up just once. The ten largest clones add up to about an eighth of the sample. The sequences come from PBMCs from blood, collected about 40 days after vaccination. This clonotype was obtained from a man aged 45 to 65 who received an inactivated influenza vaccine. Donor details come from another sample of the same person, matched by shared clones.

The CDR3 protein sequence reads: CASSVDVGNYEQYF. The nucleotide sequence reads as follows: TGTGCCAGCAGCGTAGATGTAGGGAACTACGAGCAGTACTTC. This sequence uses TRBV9 and TRBJ2-7, with no confident D gene call. Reading the germline V gene gives CDR1 SGDLS and CDR2 YYNGEE. The CDR3 starts with the cysteine, ends with the phenylalanine, and has 14 residues. The read is trimmed to its CDR3 DNA, 42 bases read in frame from base 1. V is shortened by 0 bases, J by 3 bases, and the region joining them spans 10 bases.